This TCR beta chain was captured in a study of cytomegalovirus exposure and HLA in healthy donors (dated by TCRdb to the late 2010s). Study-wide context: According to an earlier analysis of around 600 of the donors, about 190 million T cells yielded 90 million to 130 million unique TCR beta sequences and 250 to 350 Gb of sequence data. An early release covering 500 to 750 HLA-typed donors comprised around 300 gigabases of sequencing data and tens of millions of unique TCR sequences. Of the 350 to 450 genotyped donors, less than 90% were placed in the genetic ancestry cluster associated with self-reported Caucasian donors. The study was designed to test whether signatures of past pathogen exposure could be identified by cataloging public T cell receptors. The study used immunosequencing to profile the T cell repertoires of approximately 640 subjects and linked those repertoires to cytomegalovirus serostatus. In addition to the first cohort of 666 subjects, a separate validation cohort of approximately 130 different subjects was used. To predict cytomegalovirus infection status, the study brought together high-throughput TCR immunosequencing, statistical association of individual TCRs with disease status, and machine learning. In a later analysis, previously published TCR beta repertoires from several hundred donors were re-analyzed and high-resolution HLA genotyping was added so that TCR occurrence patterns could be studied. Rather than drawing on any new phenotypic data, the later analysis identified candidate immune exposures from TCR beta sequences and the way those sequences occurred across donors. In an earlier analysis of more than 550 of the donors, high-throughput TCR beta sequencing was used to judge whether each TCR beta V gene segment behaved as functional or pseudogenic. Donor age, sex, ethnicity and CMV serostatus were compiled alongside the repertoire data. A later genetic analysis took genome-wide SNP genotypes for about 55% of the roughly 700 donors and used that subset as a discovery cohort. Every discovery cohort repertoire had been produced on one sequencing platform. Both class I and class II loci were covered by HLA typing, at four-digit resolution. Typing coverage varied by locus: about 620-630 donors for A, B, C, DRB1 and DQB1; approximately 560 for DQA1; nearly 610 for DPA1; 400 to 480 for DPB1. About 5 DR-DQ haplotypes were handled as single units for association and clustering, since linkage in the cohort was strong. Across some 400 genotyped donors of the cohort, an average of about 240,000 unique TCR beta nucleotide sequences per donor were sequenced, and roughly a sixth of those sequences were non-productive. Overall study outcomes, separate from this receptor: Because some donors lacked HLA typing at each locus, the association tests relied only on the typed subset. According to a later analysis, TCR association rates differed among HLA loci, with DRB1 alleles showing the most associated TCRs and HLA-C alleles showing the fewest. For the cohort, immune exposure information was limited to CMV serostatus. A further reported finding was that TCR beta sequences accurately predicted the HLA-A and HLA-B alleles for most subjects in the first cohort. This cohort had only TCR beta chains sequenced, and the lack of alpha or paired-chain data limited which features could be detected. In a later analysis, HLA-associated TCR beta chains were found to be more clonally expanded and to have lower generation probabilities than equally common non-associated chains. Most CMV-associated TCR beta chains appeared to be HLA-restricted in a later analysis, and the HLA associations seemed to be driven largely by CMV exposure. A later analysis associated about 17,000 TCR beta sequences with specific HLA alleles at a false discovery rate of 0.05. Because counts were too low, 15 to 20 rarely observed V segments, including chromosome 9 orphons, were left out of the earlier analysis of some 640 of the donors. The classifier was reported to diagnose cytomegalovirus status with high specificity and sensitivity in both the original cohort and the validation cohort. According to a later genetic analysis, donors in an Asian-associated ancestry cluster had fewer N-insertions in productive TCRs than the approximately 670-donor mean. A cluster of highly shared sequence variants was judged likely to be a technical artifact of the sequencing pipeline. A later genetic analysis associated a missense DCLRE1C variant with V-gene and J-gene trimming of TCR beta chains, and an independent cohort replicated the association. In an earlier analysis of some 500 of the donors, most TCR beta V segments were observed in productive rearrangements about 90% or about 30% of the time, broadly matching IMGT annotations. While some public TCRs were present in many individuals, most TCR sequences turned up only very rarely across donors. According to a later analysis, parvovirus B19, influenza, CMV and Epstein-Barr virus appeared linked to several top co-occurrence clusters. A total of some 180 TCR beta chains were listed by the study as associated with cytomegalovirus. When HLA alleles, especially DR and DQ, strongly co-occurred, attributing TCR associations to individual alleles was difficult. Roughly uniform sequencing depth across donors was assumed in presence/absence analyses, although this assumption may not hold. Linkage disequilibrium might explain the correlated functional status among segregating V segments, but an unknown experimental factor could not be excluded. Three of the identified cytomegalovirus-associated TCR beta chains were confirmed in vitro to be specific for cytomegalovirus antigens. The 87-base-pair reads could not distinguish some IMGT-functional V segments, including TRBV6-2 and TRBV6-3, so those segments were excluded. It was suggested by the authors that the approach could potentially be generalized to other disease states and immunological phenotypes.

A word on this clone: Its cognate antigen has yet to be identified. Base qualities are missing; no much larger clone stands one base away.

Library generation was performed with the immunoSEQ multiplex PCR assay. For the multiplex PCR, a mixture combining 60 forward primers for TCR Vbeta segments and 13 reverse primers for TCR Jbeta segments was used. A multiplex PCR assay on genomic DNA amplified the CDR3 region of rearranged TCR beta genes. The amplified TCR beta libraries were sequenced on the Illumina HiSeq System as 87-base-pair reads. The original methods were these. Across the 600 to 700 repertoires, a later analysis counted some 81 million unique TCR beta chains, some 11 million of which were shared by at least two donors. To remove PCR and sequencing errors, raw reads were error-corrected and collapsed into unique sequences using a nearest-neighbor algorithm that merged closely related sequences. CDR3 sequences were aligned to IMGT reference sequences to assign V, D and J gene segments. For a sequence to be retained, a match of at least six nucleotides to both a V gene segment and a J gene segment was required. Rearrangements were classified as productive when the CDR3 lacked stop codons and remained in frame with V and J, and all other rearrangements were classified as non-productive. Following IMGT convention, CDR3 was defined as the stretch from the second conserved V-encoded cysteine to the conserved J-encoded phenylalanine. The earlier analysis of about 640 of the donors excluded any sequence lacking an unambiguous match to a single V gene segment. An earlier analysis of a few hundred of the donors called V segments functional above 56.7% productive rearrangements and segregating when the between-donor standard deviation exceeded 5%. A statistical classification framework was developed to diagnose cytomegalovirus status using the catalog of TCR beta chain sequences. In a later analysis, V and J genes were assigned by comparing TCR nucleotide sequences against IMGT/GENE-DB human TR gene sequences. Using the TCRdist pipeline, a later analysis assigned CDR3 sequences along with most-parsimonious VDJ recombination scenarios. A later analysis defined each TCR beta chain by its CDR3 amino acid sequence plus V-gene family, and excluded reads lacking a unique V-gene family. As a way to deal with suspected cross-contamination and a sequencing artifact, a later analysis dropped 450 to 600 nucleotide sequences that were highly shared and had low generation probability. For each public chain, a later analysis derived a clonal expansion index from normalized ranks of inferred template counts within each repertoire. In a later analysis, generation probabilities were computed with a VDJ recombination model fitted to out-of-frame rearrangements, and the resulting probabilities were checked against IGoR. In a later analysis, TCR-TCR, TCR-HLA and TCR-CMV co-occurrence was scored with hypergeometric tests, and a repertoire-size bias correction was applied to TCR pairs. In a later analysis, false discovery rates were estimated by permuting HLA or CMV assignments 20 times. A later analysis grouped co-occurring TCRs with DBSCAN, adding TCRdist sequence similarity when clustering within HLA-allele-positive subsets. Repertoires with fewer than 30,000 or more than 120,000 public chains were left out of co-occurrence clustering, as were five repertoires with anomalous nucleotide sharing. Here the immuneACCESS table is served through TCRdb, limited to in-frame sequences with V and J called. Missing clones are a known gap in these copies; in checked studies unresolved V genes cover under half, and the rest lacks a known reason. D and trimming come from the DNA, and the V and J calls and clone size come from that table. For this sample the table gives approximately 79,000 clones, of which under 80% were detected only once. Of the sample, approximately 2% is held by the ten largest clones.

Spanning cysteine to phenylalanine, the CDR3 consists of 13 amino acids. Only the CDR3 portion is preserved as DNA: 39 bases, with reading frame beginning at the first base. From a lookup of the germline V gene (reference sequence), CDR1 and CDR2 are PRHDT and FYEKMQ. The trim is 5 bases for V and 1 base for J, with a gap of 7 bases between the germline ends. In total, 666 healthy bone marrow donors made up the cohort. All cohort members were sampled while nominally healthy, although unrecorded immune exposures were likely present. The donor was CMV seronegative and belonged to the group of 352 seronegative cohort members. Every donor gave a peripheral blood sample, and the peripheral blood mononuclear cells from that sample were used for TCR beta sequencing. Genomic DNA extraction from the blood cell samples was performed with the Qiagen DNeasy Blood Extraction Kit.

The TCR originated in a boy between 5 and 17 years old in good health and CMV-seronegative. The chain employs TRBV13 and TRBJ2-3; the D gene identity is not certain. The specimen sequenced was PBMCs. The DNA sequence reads TGTGCCAGCAGCCCTCTTGGCACAGATACGCAGTATTTT. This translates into CASSPLGTDTQYF.